This entry describes one T cell receptor (beta chain). This entry belongs to a study of T-cell memory formation after mild COVID-19. The CDR3 runs 12 residues. CDR1 LNHDA and CDR2 SQIVND come from the germline V gene (reference sequence). V lost 8 bases to trimming and J lost 1 base; unmatched junction nucleotides: 1. Using its own MiXCR run on the 5' RACE reads, TCRdb lists one record per CDR3 protein. The sample carries about 610,000 distinct CDR3 sequences, roughly a sixth recorded once. This receptor was identified in an adult woman who had mild COVID-19 (a few samples of this study predate the infection). Cell type and time point are not known. V and J are TRBV19 and TRBJ1-1, with 7 positions matching TRBD1. Sequencing was done on a sample of PBMCs or a T cell subset sorted from them (not recorded which). CDR3 coding DNA: TGTGCCAGTGGGGACAGGAACACTGAAGCTTTCTTT. Translating gives CASGDRNTEAFF.